This TCR beta chain was captured in a study of CD4 and CD8 cells across lung adenocarcinoma regions. Using its own MiXCR run on the PCR reads, TCRdb lists one record per CDR3 protein. The profile shows about 2,500 distinct CDR3 sequences, about two thirds of them singletons. The germline gives CDR1 MNHNS, CDR2 SASEGT. The CDR3 is made up of 13 amino acids. Trimming removed 4 bases from V and 2 bases from J, with 8 bases in between. This receptor was identified in a female donor with lung adenocarcinoma. The CD4 and CD8 labels of this study may be unreliable. Sample: CD4+ T cells from the center of a lung tumor. V is TRBV6-1 and J is TRBJ2-5; D perhaps matches TRBD2 (5 bases). This chain's CDR3 is CASSATSQETQYF. Here the CDR3 DNA reads TGTGCCAGCAGTGCTACTAGTCAAGAGACCCAGTACTTC.